This T cell receptor beta chain was documented in a study of shared clonotypes between healthy human individuals. Study as a whole: Each donor had three CD4 naive, three CD4 memory, two CD8 naive and one CD8 memory plate. Whole-study results and caveats: Among several donors, approximately 5% of naive CD4 clonotypes were found in common.

V dropped 4 bases and J dropped 4; count of bases not matched to a gene: 4. CDR3 length equals 14 residues. In germline, CDR1 is SNHLY, CDR2 FYNNEI. Authors' methods: Junction-only immunoSEQ sequences carried no quality scores, so filtering differed. TCRdb's copy holds only in-frame clones and misses some; the assay was immunoSEQ multiplex PCR. The V and J calls and clone size are taken from that table; D and trimming were inferred from the DNA. The sample has about 230,000 clones; 65% are singletons. Regarding this clone: Antigen: not known.

The V call is TRBV2, the J call TRBJ1-5; 7 positions agree with TRBD1. The receptor's source is a man under 40 in good health. The sequenced sample was memory CD4+ T cells sorted from blood. Subset reported: CD45RA-negative fraction. The CDR3 nucleotides are TGTGCCAGCAGTGCCTCAGGGGGAAATCAGCCCCAGCATTTT. Residues: CASSASGGNQPQHF.